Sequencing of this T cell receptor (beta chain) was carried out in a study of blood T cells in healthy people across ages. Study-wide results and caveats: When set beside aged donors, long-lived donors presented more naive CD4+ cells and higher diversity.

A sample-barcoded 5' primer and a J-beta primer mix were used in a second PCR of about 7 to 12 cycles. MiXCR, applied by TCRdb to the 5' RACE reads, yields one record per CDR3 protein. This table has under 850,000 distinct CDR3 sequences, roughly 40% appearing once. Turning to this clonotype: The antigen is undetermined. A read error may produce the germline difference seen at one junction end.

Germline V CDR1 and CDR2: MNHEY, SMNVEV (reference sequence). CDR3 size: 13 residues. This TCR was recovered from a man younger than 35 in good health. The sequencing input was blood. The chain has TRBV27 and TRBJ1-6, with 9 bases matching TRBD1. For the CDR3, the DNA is TGTGCCACCGGGGACAGGGCGATTTCACTCCTCCACTTT. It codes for CATGDRAISLLHF.